A few counts support the clone carrying this T cell receptor (beta chain). Its antigen remains unknown. The sample belongs to a study of T-cell memory formation after mild COVID-19. For the study at large: Largely, the TCR clusters proved donor specific. Whole-study results and caveats: Balance between CD4 and CD8 was seen in clones contracting day 15 to 85, and a CD4+ lean was seen in later expanders. CM and EM subsets held most contracting CD4+ clones; EMRA held CD8+ ones.

CDR1 is MNHEY and CDR2 is SVGAGI in the germline V gene. Trimming took off 6 bases at V and 0 bases at J, with 8 bases between the two ends. This CDR3 is 14 amino acids long. TCRdb redid the calling of the 5' RACE reads with MiXCR, one entry per CDR3 protein. The sample comprises under 450,000 distinct CDR3 sequences, about a quarter of which are singletons, and around 13% rests with the top ten. This TCR derives from an adult woman who had mild COVID-19 (a few samples of this study predate the infection). Cell type and time point are not known. Sequenced: PBMCs or a T cell subset sorted from them (not recorded which). The J gene is TRBJ1-4, the V gene TRBV6-5; D is uncertain. The CDR3 loop reads CASSIEATNEKLFF. CDR3 in DNA: TGTGCCAGCAGCATTGAGGCAACTAATGAAAAACTGTTTTTT.